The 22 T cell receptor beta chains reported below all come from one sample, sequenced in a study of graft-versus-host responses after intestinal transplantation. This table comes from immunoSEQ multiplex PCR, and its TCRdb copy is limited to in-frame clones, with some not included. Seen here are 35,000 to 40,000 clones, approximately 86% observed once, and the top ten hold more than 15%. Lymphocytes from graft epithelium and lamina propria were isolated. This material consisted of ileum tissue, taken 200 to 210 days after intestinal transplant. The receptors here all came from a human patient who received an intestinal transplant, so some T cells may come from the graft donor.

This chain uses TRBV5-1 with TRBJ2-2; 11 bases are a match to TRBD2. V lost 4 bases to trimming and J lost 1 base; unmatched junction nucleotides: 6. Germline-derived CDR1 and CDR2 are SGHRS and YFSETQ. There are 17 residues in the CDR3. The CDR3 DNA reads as TGCGCCAGCAGCCCCCCACTAGCGGGAGAGAACACCGGGGAGCTGTTTTTT. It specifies CASSPPLAGENTGELFF.

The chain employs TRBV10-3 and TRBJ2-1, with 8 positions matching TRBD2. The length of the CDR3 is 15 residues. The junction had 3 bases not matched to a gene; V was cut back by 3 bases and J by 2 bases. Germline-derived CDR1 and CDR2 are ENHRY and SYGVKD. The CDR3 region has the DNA TGTGCCATCAGTGACTCGGGGGGGGCCTACAATGAGCAGTTCTTC. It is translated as CAISDSGGAYNEQFF.

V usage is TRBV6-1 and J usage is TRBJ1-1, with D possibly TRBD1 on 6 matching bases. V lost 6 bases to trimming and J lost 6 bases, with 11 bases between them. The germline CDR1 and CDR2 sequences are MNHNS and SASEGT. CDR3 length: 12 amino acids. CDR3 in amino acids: CASSEDSPEAFF. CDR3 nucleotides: TGTGCCAGCAGCGAGGACAGTCCTGAAGCTTTCTTT.

In DNA, the CDR3 is TGTGCCAGCACCGACCCGGCTCGCGGGGGCTATGGCTACACCTTC. Its translation is CASTDPARGGYGYTF. The chain uses TRBV6-5 and TRBJ1-2; D is possibly TRBD1 (5 bases). In germline, CDR1 is MNHEY, CDR2 SVGAGI. The length of the CDR3 is 15 residues. V gave up 7 bases and J gave up 4 bases, with 19 bases separating them.

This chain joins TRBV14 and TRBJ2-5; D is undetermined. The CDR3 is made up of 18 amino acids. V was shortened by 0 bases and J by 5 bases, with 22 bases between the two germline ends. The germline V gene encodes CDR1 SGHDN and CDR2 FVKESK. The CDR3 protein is CASSQDLVTSIARETQYF. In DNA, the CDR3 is TGTGCCAGCAGCCAAGATCTGGTAACCTCTATCGCGCGGGAGACCCAGTACTTC.

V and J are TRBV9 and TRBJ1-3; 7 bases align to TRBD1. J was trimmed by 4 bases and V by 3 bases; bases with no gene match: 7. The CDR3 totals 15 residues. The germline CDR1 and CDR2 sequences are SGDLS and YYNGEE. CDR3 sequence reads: CASSAEQGTGNTIYF. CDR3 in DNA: TGTGCCAGCAGCGCAGAACAGGGGACGGGAAACACCATATATTTT.

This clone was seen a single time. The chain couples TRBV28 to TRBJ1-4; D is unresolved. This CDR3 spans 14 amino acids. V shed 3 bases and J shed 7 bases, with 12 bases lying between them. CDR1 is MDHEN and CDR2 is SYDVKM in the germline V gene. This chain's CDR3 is CASSFLWEGEKLFF. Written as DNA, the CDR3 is TGTGCCAGCAGTTTCCTTTGGGAAGGTGAAAAACTGTTTTTT.

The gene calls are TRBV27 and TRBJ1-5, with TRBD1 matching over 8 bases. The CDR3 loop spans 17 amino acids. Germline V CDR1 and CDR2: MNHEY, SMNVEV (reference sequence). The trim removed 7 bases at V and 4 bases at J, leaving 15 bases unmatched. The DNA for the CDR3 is TGTGCCAGCACCGTAGGGAAGGACAGGGCGGGTAATCAGCCCCAGCATTTT. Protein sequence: CASTVGKDRAGNQPQHF.

The CDR3: CASRPSLASYGYTF. CDR3 sequence (DNA): TGCGCCAGCCGCCCGAGTCTGGCTAGCTATGGCTACACCTTC. The chain recombines TRBV5-1 with TRBJ1-2; D is undetermined. The V end was cut by 7 bases, the J end by 4 bases, with 17 bases between. CDR3 length: 14 amino acids. From germline, CDR1 is SGHRS and CDR2 YFSETQ. Looking up the rest from reference TRBV5-1 and TRBJ1-2 gives the full variable domain: KAGVTQTPRYLIKTRGQQVTLSCSPISGHRSVSWYQQTPGQGLQFLFEYFSETQRNKGNFPGRFSGRQFSNSRSEMNVSTLELGDSALYLCASRPSLASYGYTFGSGTRLTVV.

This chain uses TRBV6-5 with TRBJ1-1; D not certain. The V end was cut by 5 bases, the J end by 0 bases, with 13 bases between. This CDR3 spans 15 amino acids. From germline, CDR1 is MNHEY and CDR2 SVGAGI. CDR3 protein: CASSPGGYMNTEAFF. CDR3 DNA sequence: TGTGCCAGCAGTCCTGGTGGGTACATGAACACTGAAGCTTTCTTT.

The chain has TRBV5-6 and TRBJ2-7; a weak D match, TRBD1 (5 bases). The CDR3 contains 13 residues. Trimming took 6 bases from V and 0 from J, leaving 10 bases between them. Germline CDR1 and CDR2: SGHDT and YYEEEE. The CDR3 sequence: CASTARVSYEQYF. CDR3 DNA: TGTGCCAGCACTGCCAGGGTCTCCTACGAGCAGTACTTC.

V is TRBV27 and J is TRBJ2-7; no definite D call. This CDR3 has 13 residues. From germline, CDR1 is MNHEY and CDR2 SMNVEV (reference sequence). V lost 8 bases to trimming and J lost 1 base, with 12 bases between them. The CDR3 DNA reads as TGTGCCAGCGGCCGAGACGGATCCTACGAGCAGTACTTC. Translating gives CASGRDGSYEQYF.

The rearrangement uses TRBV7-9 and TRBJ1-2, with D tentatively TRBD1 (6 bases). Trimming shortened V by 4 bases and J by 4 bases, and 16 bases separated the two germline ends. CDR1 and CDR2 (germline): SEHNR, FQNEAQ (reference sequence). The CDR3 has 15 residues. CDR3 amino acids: CASSSAWDTSYGYTF. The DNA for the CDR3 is TGTGCCAGCAGCTCTGCCTGGGACACCTCCTATGGCTACACCTTC. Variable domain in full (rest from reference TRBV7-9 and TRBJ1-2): DTGVSQNPRHKITKRGQNVTFRCDPISEHNRLYWYRQTLGQGPEFLTYFQNEAQLEKSRLLSDRFSAERPKGSFSTLEIQRTEQGDSAMYLCASSSAWDTSYGYTFGSGTRLTVV.

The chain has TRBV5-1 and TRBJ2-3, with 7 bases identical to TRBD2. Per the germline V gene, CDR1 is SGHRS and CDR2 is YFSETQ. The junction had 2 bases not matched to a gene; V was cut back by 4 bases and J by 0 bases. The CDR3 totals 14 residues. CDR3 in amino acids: CASSGTTSTDTQYF. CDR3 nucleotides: TGCGCCAGCAGCGGGACTACTAGCACAGATACGCAGTATTTT.

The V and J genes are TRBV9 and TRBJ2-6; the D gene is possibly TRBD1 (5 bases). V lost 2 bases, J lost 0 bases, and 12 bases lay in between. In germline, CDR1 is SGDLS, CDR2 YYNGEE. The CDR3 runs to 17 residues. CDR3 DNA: TGTGCCAGCAGCGTGTCGACAGAGATCTCTGGGGCCAACGTCCTGACTTTC. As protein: CASSVSTEISGANVLTF.

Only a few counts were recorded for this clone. The CDR3, as DNA: TGTGCCAGCAGCCCGATAGTGGTTAGCTCCTACAATGAGCAGTTCTTC. Encoded protein: CASSPIVVSSYNEQFF. This chain links TRBV7-8 with TRBJ2-1, with D uncertain. The V gene's germline CDR1 is SGHVS and CDR2 FQNEAQ. The V end lost 5 bases, the J end lost 0 bases, and 14 bases lay between the germline ends. This CDR3 is 16 amino acids long.

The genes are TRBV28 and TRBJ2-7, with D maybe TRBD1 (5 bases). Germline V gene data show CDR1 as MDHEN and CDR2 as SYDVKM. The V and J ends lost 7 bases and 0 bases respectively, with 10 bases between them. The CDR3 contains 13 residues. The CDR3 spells CASIRANSYEQYF. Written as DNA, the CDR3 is TGTGCCAGCATCAGGGCCAACTCCTACGAGCAGTACTTC.

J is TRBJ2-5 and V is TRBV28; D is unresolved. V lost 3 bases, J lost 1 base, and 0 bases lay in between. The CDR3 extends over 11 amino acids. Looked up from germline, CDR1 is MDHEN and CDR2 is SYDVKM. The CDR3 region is CASSFQETQYF. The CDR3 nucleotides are TGTGCCAGCAGTTTCCAAGAGACCCAGTACTTC. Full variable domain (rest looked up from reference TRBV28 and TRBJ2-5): DVKVTQSSRYLVKRTGEKVFLECVQDMDHENMFWYRQDPGLGLRLIYFSYDVKMKEKGDIPEGYSVSREKKERFSLILESASTNQTSMYLCASSFQETQYFGPGTRLLVL.

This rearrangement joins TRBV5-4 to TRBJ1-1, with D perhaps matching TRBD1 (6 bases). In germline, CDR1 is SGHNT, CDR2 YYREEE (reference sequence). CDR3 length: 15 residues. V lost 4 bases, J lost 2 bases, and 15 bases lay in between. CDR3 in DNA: TGTGCCAGCAGCCGGGTGGCAGGGGTTAACACTGAAGCTTTCTTT. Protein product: CASSRVAGVNTEAFF.

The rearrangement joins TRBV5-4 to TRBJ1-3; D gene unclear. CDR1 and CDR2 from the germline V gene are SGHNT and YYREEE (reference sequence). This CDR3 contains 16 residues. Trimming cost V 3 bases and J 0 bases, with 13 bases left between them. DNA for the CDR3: TGTGCCAGCAGCTCGAACCCATCGAGCTCTGGAAACACCATATATTTT. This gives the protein CASSSNPSSSGNTIYF.

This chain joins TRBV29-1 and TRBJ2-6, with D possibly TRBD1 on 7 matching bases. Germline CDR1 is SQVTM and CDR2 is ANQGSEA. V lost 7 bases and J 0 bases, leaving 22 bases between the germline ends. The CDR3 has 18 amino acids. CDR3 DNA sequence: TGCAGCGGTGAGGGGGGTCAGGGGGGACACTCTGGGGCCAACGTCCTGACTTTC. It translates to CSGEGGQGGHSGANVLTF.

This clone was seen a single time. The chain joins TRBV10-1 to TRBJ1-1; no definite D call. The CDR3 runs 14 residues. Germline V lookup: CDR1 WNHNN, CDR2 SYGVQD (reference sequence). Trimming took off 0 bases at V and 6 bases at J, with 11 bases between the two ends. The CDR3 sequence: CASSESYPWSEAFF. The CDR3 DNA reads TGCGCCAGCAGTGAGTCCTACCCATGGTCTGAAGCTTTCTTT.